The clone carrying this T cell receptor beta chain is labeled as medium-sized. Its matching antigen is unknown. This sample stems from a study of T cells in localized non-small cell lung cancer. Regarding the study as a whole: Uninvolved adjacent lung had more T cell clonality than any other tissue, topping tumor. Adjacent lung had a median roughly 61 of the 100 largest tumor clones. Elevated blood T cell density was associated with longer overall survival. Because only a single region of the tumor was sequenced, heterogeneity remains possible.

Using immunoSEQ multiplex PCR, the repertoire was profiled, and TCRdb retains in-frame clones only, with some absent. The data show under 2,500 clones, about 40% seen once. The V and J ends lost 8 bases and 4 bases respectively, with 17 bases between them. This CDR3 is built from 14 residues. Per the germline V gene, CDR1 is SGHNT and CDR2 is YENEEA. The sample was lung tumor tissue, taken before any cancer treatment. The V call is TRBV11-3, the J call TRBJ1-1; perhaps TRBD1 as D (6 bases). This receptor was identified in a male donor older than 55 with stage II squamous cell lung carcinoma. CDR3 protein: CASGYRASSTEAFF. DNA of the CDR3: TGTGCCAGCGGTTACAGGGCCAGTAGCACTGAAGCTTTCTTT.